The rows below give T cell receptor beta chains drawn from one sample of a study of blood T cell repertoires in COVID-19. Measured with immunoSEQ multiplex PCR; TCRdb has only the in-frame clones, and not every one. This table has some 270,000 clones, 84% appearing once. Sequencing input: peripheral blood. The origin of the receptors is a woman aged 40-49 years who had recovered from COVID-19. Both conserved end residues are part of each CDR3. The D gene is left open where the match is weak.

V: TRBV5-1; J: TRBJ2-1; D: .; length: 11; DNA: TGCGCCAGCAGCCTAGGACTCGAGCAGTTCTTC; CDR3: CASSLGLEQFF
V: TRBV28; J: TRBJ1-2; D: TRBD1; length: 16; DNA: TGTGCCACTCCTTCCGGGACAGGGAATCGGTGGAGCGGCTACACCTTC; CDR3: CATPSGTGNRWSGYTF
V: TRBV15; J: TRBJ2-5; D: .; length: 15; DNA: TGTGCCACCAGCAGAGATCGACTACCTACCGAGACCCAGTACTTC; CDR3: CATSRDRLPTETQYF
V: TRBV6-5; J: TRBJ1-4; D: .; length: 14; DNA: TGTGCCAGCAGTACCCGGAGAATGTCGGAAAAACTGTTTTTT; CDR3: CASSTRRMSEKLFF
V: TRBV27; J: TRBJ1-5; D: .; length: 17; DNA: TGTGCCAGCACCGCGAGGTACTCAGTATATAGCAATCAGCCCCAGCATTTT; CDR3: CASTARYSVYSNQPQHF
V: TRBV29-1; J: TRBJ1-2; D: .; length: 12; DNA: TGCAGCGTTGACCCAGCGCGAAATGGCTACACCTTC; CDR3: CSVDPARNGYTF
V: TRBV27; J: TRBJ1-4; D: TRBD1; length: 13; DNA: TGTGCCAGCAGTTTCCTGGACAGGGAAAAACTGTTTTTT; CDR3: CASSFLDREKLFF
V: TRBV12-3/TRBV12-4; J: TRBJ1-1; D: TRBD1; length: 13; DNA: TGTGCCAGCAGTAAAGGACAGGCCCGTGAAGCTTTCTTT; CDR3: CASSKGQAREAFF
V: TRBV11-2; J: TRBJ1-1; D: .; length: 13; DNA: TGTGCCAGCAGCGGAATGCGAGGGACTGAAGCTTTCTTT; CDR3: CASSGMRGTEAFF
V: TRBV21-1; J: TRBJ1-5; D: .; length: 14; DNA: TGTGCCAGCAGCAAAGCTACGGGAAATCAGCCCCAGCATTTT; CDR3: CASSKATGNQPQHF
V: TRBV2; J: TRBJ2-7; D: TRBD2; length: 14; DNA: TGTGCCAGCAGTATGACTAGCGGGGAGTACGAGCAGTACTTC; CDR3: CASSMTSGEYEQYF
V: TRBV18; J: TRBJ2-7; D: .; length: 14; DNA: TGTGCCAGCTCACCACGGGAGATGCGATACGAGCAGTACTTC; CDR3: CASSPREMRYEQYF
V: TRBV6-5; J: TRBJ1-1; D: TRBD1; length: 14; DNA: TGTGCCAGCATTATCGACAGGGTGAACACTGAAGCTTTCTTT; CDR3: CASIIDRVNTEAFF
V: TRBV6-5; J: TRBJ1-2; D: TRBD1; length: 15; DNA: TGTGCCAGCAGTTATATCGGACAGGGGAACTATGGCTACACCTTC; CDR3: CASSYIGQGNYGYTF